This T cell receptor (beta chain) was retrieved from a study of identical twins (dated by TCRdb to the mid-2010s). About the full investigation: To test whether fetal clonotypes persist, this study deep-sequenced TCR alpha and beta repertoires from monozygotic twins, from unrelated adults of various ages, and from cord blood. To rule out contamination, replicate twin experiments were performed at different times with different library preparation protocols.

The germline V gene (reference sequence) yields LGHDT for CDR1 and YNNKEL for CDR2. The germline V and J ends show losses of 4 bases and 4 bases respectively, and no gene match explains 9 bases of the junction. The CDR3 contains 15 residues, cysteine and phenylalanine counted. Left in the record is the CDR3 DNA by itself, 45 bases read in frame from the first base. Only healthy Caucasian donors were included. Three pairs of female monozygotic twins, all aged about 18 to 30 years, made up the twin cohort. Peripheral blood mononuclear cells were used as the source from which RNA for TCR libraries was isolated. This clonotype was seen ten or more times. What this receptor recognizes is not known. Base qualities were left out, and no much larger clone turns up one base away. What the study reported, not specific to this receptor: Conclusions relied on cross-sectional statistical analysis, since the same donors could not be followed over many years. Abundant cord blood beta clonotypes carried fewer insertions; young adult naive repertoires showed a weaker similar trend, while memory repertoires showed none. Excess twin sharing in beta out-of-frame sequences was weaker because fewer shared sequences lowered the signal-to-noise ratio. In monozygotic twins, recombination models systematically underestimated out-of-frame TCR alpha sharing, but the models matched the sharing seen between unrelated individuals. Invariant T cells such as MAIT and iNKT could partly confound zero-insertion analyses, although diverse VJ usage argued against such confounding for most clonotypes. Out-of-frame TCR alpha sequences shared between twins showed an excess of low generation-probability sequences compared with coincidental sharing between unrelated individuals.

The protocol used for the library was 5' RACE. Data came from an Illumina HiSeq 2000. Template switching introduced a universal primer binding site; the final cDNA contained a unique molecular identifier, enabling accurate counting of TCR cDNA molecules. Specific primers in the conserved constant-segment region were used to synthesize first-strand cDNA for TCR alpha and beta chains. To control for contamination, each cDNA library was double barcoded with a SMART-Mk sample barcode plus Illumina barcodes. Two successive PCR steps introduced TruSeq adapter sequences along with Illumina sample barcodes. The TCR alpha and beta cDNA libraries were sequenced on the Illumina HiSeq platform using custom primers. Regarding the original processing steps: MiGEC processed the raw reads to extract unique molecular identifiers, while MiXCR was used to determine the CDR3 positions. Recombination models were inferred per individual with the repgenHMM and IGoR tools using an EM algorithm. The tcR package in R was used for shared clonotype analysis, with sharing normalized by the product of cloneset sizes. To study raw recombination free of thymic and clonal selection effects, out-of-frame nonproductive sequences were analyzed. TCRdb ran its own pipeline on the public reads, namely fastp trimming at Q25 and MiXCR clone calling, and kept in-frame beta chains. All rows with the same CDR3 protein become a single entry with the most common DNA and genes. None of the V and J calls come from the authors' own analysis; TCRdb made them. This sample is represented by hundreds of thousands of distinct CDR3 sequences; about 9.4% of them were singletons. Jointly, the top ten make up 0.75% to 1% of the sample.

This same sample was also taken into another study, of yellow fever vaccine responses in identical twins. As described in the second report: The authors reported that the T cell response to vaccination in identical twins appeared partly convergent and partly personalized. Focusing on identical twins, the study followed the T cell clones that responded to the vaccine, and did so with precision.

Sample: PBMCs. The clonotype originates from a young woman in good health. This chain is built from TRBV3-1 and TRBJ1-1; 7 bases in between match TRBD1. The base sequence is TGTGCCAGCAGCCCCCCCGGGCCAGGGGGCACTGAAGCTTTCTTT. It translates to CASSPPGPGGTEAFF.